This TCR beta chain was identified in a study of T cell responses to AZD1222 COVID-19 vaccine. The assay was immunoSEQ multiplex PCR, and TCRdb's table has in-frame clones only and misses some. The sample yields fewer than 200,000 clones, around 90% seen once. The junction had 1 base not matched to a gene; V was cut back by 3 bases and J by 2 bases. The CDR3 contains 14 residues. The germline CDR1 and CDR2 sequences are SEHNR and FQNEAQ (reference sequence). V gene TRBV7-9 combines with J gene TRBJ2-3, with 8 bases aligning to TRBD2. The TCR comes from an adult in good health. Material: peripheral blood, obtained on day 0 of AZD1222 vaccination. The CDR3 bases are TGTGCCAGCAGCTTTAGCGGGGCCACAGATACGCAGTATTTT. Translating gives CASSFSGATDTQYF.